The rows below give T cell receptor beta chains drawn from one sample of a study of blood T cell repertoires in COVID-19. Here immunoSEQ multiplex PCR was the method, and the copy in TCRdb shows in-frame clones only, minus some. The sample shows more than 150,000 clones, about four fifths of them seen only once. Sequenced sample: peripheral blood. These receptors were obtained from a woman aged 80 or over with COVID-19, enrolled during active disease. The CDR3 runs from the conserved cysteine through the conserved F or W. Fields, in order: J gene, clone size, D gene, V gene, CDR3 DNA, CDR3 protein. A D gene is named only where the DNA matches it firmly. The size entry is marked missing in some rows and otherwise reads once, few, many or a size class.

>TRBJ2-1|NA|NA|TRBV6-5
TGTGCCAGCAAGACCCTGGACACCGAGCAGTTCTTC
CASKTLDTEQFF
>TRBJ1-2|NA|TRBD1|TRBV10-3
TGTGCCATCACTGGACAGGGGTTTAACTATGGCTACACCTTC
CAITGQGFNYGYTF
>TRBJ2-3|NA|NA|TRBV7-8
TGTGCCAGCAGCTTAATGGGGGCCTCAGATACGCAGTATTTT
CASSLMGASDTQYF
>TRBJ1-2|NA|NA|TRBV28
TGTGCCAGCAGTTTATTTCGGGTGTCGGATGGCTACACCTTC
CASSLFRVSDGYTF
>TRBJ1-1|few|TRBD1|TRBV4-1
TGCGCCAGCAGCCAAGGACAGGGACTTGAAGCTTTCTTT
CASSQGQGLEAFF
>TRBJ2-1|NA|NA|TRBV2
TGTGCCAGCAGTATATACAATGAGCAGTTCTTC
CASSIYNEQFF
>TRBJ2-3|NA|TRBD2|TRBV30
TGTGCTCTGACTAGCGGGGGGGCAGATACGCAGTATTTT
CALTSGGADTQYF
>TRBJ2-1|NA|TRBD2|TRBV7-7
TGTGCCAGCAGCTTCTCCCAGCGGGAGGGTAGTGAGCAGTTCTTC
CASSFSQREGSEQFF
>TRBJ2-1|NA|NA|TRBV7-6
TGTGCCAGCAGCTCTTCCGGGACTGGATTTTACAATGAGCAGTTCTTC
CASSSSGTGFYNEQFF
>TRBJ2-7|NA|NA|TRBV27
TGTGCCAGCAGTTTTTGGGGGCGCGAGCAGTACTTC
CASSFWGREQYF
>TRBJ2-7|few|NA|TRBV12-3/TRBV12-4
TGTGCCAGCAGCCCCCAGGGCTGGGAGCAGTACTTC
CASSPQGWEQYF
>TRBJ1-1|NA|NA|TRBV6-5
TGTGCCAGCAGCCGCGGTCCAAACACTGAAGCTTTCTTT
CASSRGPNTEAFF
>TRBJ1-2|once|TRBD1|TRBV30
TGTGCCTGGAGGCAACTCCTTACAGGGGCCCCCTACACCTTC
CAWRQLLTGAPYTF
>TRBJ2-1|NA|NA|TRBV5-8
TGTGCCAGCAGCTTGGCGCGAGGTCCTGACAATGAGCAGTTCTTC
CASSLARGPDNEQFF
>TRBJ2-1|NA|TRBD2|TRBV11-3
TGTGCCAGCAGCCCTTCCCGGGGAGCGGGGGGGAAAAGCTCCTACAATGAGCAGTTCTTC
CASSPSRGAGGKSSYNEQFF
>TRBJ2-1|NA|NA|TRBV19
TGTGCCAGTAGTCCGGGGGACGGACTCAACCATGAGCAGTTCTTC
CASSPGDGLNHEQFF
>TRBJ2-1|NA|TRBD1|TRBV5-4
TGTGCCAGCAGGCTGGGACAGGGATCCTACAATGAGCAGTTCTTC
CASRLGQGSYNEQFF
>TRBJ2-2|NA|NA|TRBV6-5
TGTGCCAGCAGTTACCCCGGGGATTCCACCGGGGAGCTGTTTTTT
CASSYPGDSTGELFF
>TRBJ1-5|few|TRBD1|TRBV6-5
TGTGCCAGCAGTCGCGGACAGGAGGGGAATCAGCCCCAGCATTTT
CASSRGQEGNQPQHF
>TRBJ2-1|NA|TRBD1|TRBV7-2
TGTGCCAGCAGCTTAGATCCCGGACAGGAGGAGATCTTC
CASSLDPGQEEIF
>TRBJ1-1|once|NA|TRBV2
TGTGCCAGCAGTGAGGAGGGGACCACTGAAGCTTTCTTT
CASSEEGTTEAFF
>TRBJ2-7|once|TRBD1|TRBV19
TGTGCCAGCAGTCCCGGGACAGGGAGTATTAACGAGCAGTACTTC
CASSPGTGSINEQYF
>TRBJ1-2|NA|NA|TRBV19
TGTGCCAGTGGGCCTCGACAGGCCCTTGGCTACACCTTC
CASGPRQALGYTF
>TRBJ1-2|NA|TRBD1|TRBV18
TGTGCCAGCTCACCGCCGGGACAGGGGAGGTTTTCCTTC
CASSPPGQGRFSF
>TRBJ2-1|once|TRBD2|TRBV19
TGTGCCAGTAGTACCATAGCGGGACGCTACAATGAGCAGTTCTTC
CASSTIAGRYNEQFF
>TRBJ2-3|NA|NA|TRBV5-1
TGCGCCAGCAGACAAGCCGGGGTGAGCACAGATACGCAGTATTTT
CASRQAGVSTDTQYF
>TRBJ1-5|NA|NA|TRBV19
TGTGCCAGTAGTCTCGCGGGCAATCAGCCCCAGCATTTT
CASSLAGNQPQHF
>TRBJ2-3|NA|TRBD2|TRBV5-1
TGCGCCAGCAGCGGGGGCCCTAGCGGGGGCCAAATACCAACAGATACGCAGTATTTT
CASSGGPSGGQIPTDTQYF
>TRBJ1-2|NA|NA|TRBV7-9
TGTGCCAGCAGCTTTGGGGGCAGTGGCTATGGCTACACCTTC
CASSFGGSGYGYTF
>TRBJ1-4|NA|NA|TRBV19
TGTGCCAGTACTAGGTCTCGGATGCTGTTTTTT
CASTRSRMLFF
>TRBJ1-1|NA|NA|TRBV7-9
TGTGCCAGCAGCTTCAACGCAGTCACTGAAGCTTTCTTT
CASSFNAVTEAFF
>TRBJ2-5|NA|NA|TRBV5-1
TGCGCCAGCAGCTTATCTCAAGAGACCCAGTACTTC
CASSLSQETQYF
>TRBJ2-3|NA|NA|TRBV12-3/TRBV12-4
TGTGCCAGCAGTCCCAGCGGCACAGATACGCAGTATTTT
CASSPSGTDTQYF
>TRBJ1-3|once|TRBD1|TRBV12-3/TRBV12-4
TGTGCCAGCAGTCGGGACAGAGGAAACACCATATATTTT
CASSRDRGNTIYF
>TRBJ2-5|NA|NA|TRBV10-2
TGCGCCAGCAGTGAGCGCTACAGGGAGACCCAGTACTTC
CASSERYRETQYF
>TRBJ2-7|NA|TRBD1|TRBV6-2/TRBV6-3
TGTGCCAGCAGTTTCCCACAGGGGCTAAGCTCCTACGAGCAGTACTTC
CASSFPQGLSSYEQYF
>TRBJ1-6|NA|NA|TRBV11-2
TGTGCCAGCAGCTTAGATCGGTTCTCCTATAATTCACCCCTCCACTTT
CASSLDRFSYNSPLHF
>TRBJ2-1|once|NA|TRBV13
TGTGCCAGCAGTTTAGGGGGGGCTTTTGAGCAGTTCTTC
CASSLGGAFEQFF
>TRBJ2-2|few|TRBD1|TRBV7-9
TGTGCCAGCGGCCGGGACAGGAACACCGGGGAGCTGTTTTTT
CASGRDRNTGELFF
>TRBJ1-2|few|NA|TRBV2
TGTGCCAGCAGCACAGAGTATGGCTACACCTTC
CASSTEYGYTF
>TRBJ2-3|NA|TRBD2|TRBV19
TGTGCCAGTAGTGCCTCTCAGACTAGCGGGAGATCTTTT
CASSASQTSGRSF
>TRBJ2-7|NA|TRBD2|TRBV6-5
TGTGCCAGCAGCCTCACTAGCGGGATCTACGAGCAGTACTTC
CASSLTSGIYEQYF
>TRBJ2-7|few|TRBD1|TRBV15
TGTGCCACCAGCAGAGGGACAGGGGGCAACGAGCAGTACTTC
CATSRGTGGNEQYF
>TRBJ2-5|once|NA|TRBV25-1
TGTGCCAGCAGCCTTGACATTAGGGAGACCCAGTACTTC
CASSLDIRETQYF
>TRBJ1-2|NA|NA|TRBV6-5
TGTGCCAGCAGCCGGGACTGGGATGACTATGGCTACACCTTC
CASSRDWDDYGYTF
>TRBJ1-5|NA|NA|TRBV30
TGTGCCTGGTGGTGCGGTCAGCCCCAGCATTTT
CAWWCGQPQHF
>TRBJ1-6|NA|TRBD1|TRBV2
TGTGCCAGCAGTATTCGAAGAGGACAGGGGAATTCACCCCTCCACTTT
CASSIRRGQGNSPLHF
>TRBJ2-1|NA|NA|TRBV19
TGTGCCAGTAGTGTCTCACAGGGTAGGGCTAACAATGAGCAGTTCTTC
CASSVSQGRANNEQFF
>TRBJ1-2|NA|NA|TRBV28
TGTGCCAGCAGGTTACCCCCACTAGATGGCTACACCTTC
CASRLPPLDGYTF
>TRBJ1-5|NA|NA|TRBV28
TGTGCCAGCAGTTCGGGGAATCAGCCCCAGCATTTT
CASSSGNQPQHF
>TRBJ2-2|NA|TRBD2|TRBV3-1/TRBV3-2
TGTGCCAGCGCGTGGGGGGGCACCGGGGAGCTGTTTTTT
CASAWGGTGELFF
>TRBJ2-3|NA|TRBD2|TRBV7-6
TGTGCCAGCAGCTTCCCCGGGAGGGACACAGATACGCAGTATTTT
CASSFPGRDTDTQYF
>TRBJ1-2|NA|NA|TRBV6-5
TGTGCCAGCAGCAGTACAGGGTCGGATGGCTACACCTTC
CASSSTGSDGYTF